Listed below are T cell receptor beta chains from one sample, sequenced in a study of shared clonotypes between healthy human individuals. The data were produced by immunoSEQ multiplex PCR, yet TCRdb's version contains in-frame clones alone and is incomplete. The sample has about 1 million clones, 75% seen once. The sequenced sample was memory CD4+ T cells sorted from blood. Receptor source: a man between 18 and 29 years old in good health. The CDR3 runs from the conserved cysteine through the conserved F or W.

v_gene	len	j_gene	CDR3aa
TRBV5-6	12	TRBJ2-7	CASTLTGYEQYF
TRBV19	13	TRBJ2-1	CASKRLAGDEQFF
TRBV2	15	TRBJ2-1	CASRRTSGLYNEQFF
TRBV19	15	TRBJ2-1	CASSTLAGVSNEQFF
TRBV2	13	TRBJ2-7	CAGGTSGPYEQYF
TRBV6-1	12	TRBJ1-1	CASCFRQTEAFF
TRBV20-1	11	TRBJ2-2	CSARGYGELFF
TRBV21-1	14	TRBJ2-7	CARHPCRGAYEQYF
TRBV2	13	TRBJ2-1	CASRGLAYNEQFF
TRBV20-1	11	TRBJ2-7	CSARVASGQYF
TRBV5-1	15	TRBJ2-3	CASSLLGTSTDTQYF
TRBV5-4	15	TRBJ2-6	CASSQGGSGANVLTF
TRBV11-2	14	-	CASSLGQVSYEQYF
TRBV5-1	15	TRBJ2-5	CASSGTSGRIETQYF
TRBV6-6	15	TRBJ2-3	CASTPGGALVNTQYF
TRBV20-1	11	TRBJ1-1	CSARTVQGAFF
TRBV11-3	16	TRBJ2-2	CASSLGAGAVTGELFF
TRBV19	14	TRBJ1-5	CASSGGGGDQPQHF
TRBV29-1	12	TRBJ1-4	CSVGRTNEKLFF
TRBV6-5	14	TRBJ2-1	CATQGAIPYNEQFF
TRBV2	14	TRBJ2-3	CASSDRSFTDTQYF
TRBV6-1	15	TRBJ2-6	CASSEGRTGANVLTF
TRBV5-1	14	TRBJ2-5	CASSSGGSQETQYF
TRBV7-2	12	TRBJ2-3	CATGRFADTQYF
TRBV6-5	12	TRBJ2-5	CASGGSGETQYF
TRBV11-1	15	TRBJ2-2	CASSQGLGGTGELFF
TRBV11-2	14	TRBJ2-2	CASSLGARTGELFF
TRBV4-3	15	TRBJ1-4	CASSPGVRANEKLFF
TRBV5-6	12	TRBJ1-1	CASSVGTPQAFF
TRBV7-2	15	TRBJ1-1	CASSLSTGGDTEAFF
TRBV18	15	TRBJ2-3	CASSPSVKSTDTQYF
TRBV7-2	11	TRBJ2-3	CASSGHDTQYF
TRBV10-2	11	TRBJ2-7	CASGWQYEQYF
TRBV30	12	TRBJ1-2	CAWAGGDYGYTF
TRBV4-1	18	TRBJ2-1	CASSQEGGGGSSYNEQFF
TRBV6-5	13	TRBJ2-3	CASSYRGADTQYF
TRBV11-2	17	TRBJ2-6	CASSLGALGSGANVLTF